Here is one T cell receptor beta chain with its context. The antigen is not known. This sample was taken from a study of shared clonotypes between healthy human individuals. CD4+ cells yielded CD45RA+ naive and CD45RA-negative memory subsets. When replicate PCRs were run on sorted subsets, they used 150 to 250 ng DNA, tens of thousands of T cell genomes. Data came from immunoSEQ multiplex PCR; TCRdb stores just in-frame clones and leaves some out. The data show about 2 million clones, approximately 95% seen once. The V gene lost 1 base and the J gene lost 0 bases, with 13 bases spanning the gap. The V gene's germline CDR1 is KGHSH and CDR2 LQKENI. The CDR3 runs to 17 residues. Study findings and constraints: Generation probabilities were higher for clonotypes shared across all four sorted-subset donors than for unshared ones.

Sequences were obtained from naive CD4+ T cells sorted from blood. Subset described: CD45RA+ positively selected. This clonotype originated in a man aged 18 to 35 in good health. The rearrangement uses TRBV18 and TRBJ1-3, with TRBD1 as a possible D gene (6 bases). CDR3 amino acids: CASSPQYWDNSGNTIYF. DNA for the CDR3: TGTGCCAGCTCACCACAATACTGGGACAACTCTGGAAACACCATATATTTT.